Following are 32 T cell receptor beta chains from one sample sequenced in a study of T cell responses to AZD1222 COVID-19 vaccine. Sequencing was performed with immunoSEQ multiplex PCR; in TCRdb, only in-frame clones are kept and a portion is missing. This sample has around 160,000 clones, with about 81% found just once. The starting material was peripheral blood, obtained on day 0 of MenACWY control vaccination. The receptors stem from an adult in good health.

CDR3 residues: CATSLRGENQPQHF. The CDR3 nucleotides read TGTGCCACCAGTTTACGAGGGGAAAATCAGCCCCAGCATTTT. The chain employs TRBV24-1 and TRBJ1-5; D perhaps matches TRBD1 (5 bases). The length of the CDR3 is 14 residues. The V end lost 6 bases, the J end lost 4 bases, and 12 bases lay between the germline ends. CDR1 and CDR2 from the germline V gene are KGHDR and SFDVKD.

The chain has TRBV5-1 and TRBJ2-4; TRBD1 might be the D (5 bases). Between the trimmed V and J ends, which lost 3 bases and 3 bases, there was a span of 13 bases. Germline lookup yields CDR1 SGHRS and CDR2 YFSETQ. The CDR3 contains 15 residues. In DNA form, the CDR3 reads TGCGCCAGCAGCTCGGTAGGGGCGGACAAAAACATTCAGTACTTC. It specifies CASSSVGADKNIQYF.

The chain joins TRBV4-1 to TRBJ2-2; no definite D call. Germline values: CDR1 MGHRA, CDR2 YSYEKL. V was clipped by 0 bases and J by 5 bases, with 10 bases between them. The CDR3 consists of 15 residues. CDR3 nucleotides: TGCGCCAGCAGCCAAGAGGGAATGGTAACCGGGGAGCTGTTTTTT. Its protein is CASSQEGMVTGELFF.

The V call is TRBV6-5, the J call TRBJ2-3, with a tentative D call TRBD2 (5 bases). Germline CDR1 is MNHEY and CDR2 is SVGAGI. The ends were cut back, 7 bases at V and 2 bases at J, with 7 bases in the middle. The CDR3 totals 12 residues. CDR3 in DNA: TGTGCCAGCACACGGGACACAGATACGCAGTATTTT. Amino acid sequence: CASTRDTDTQYF.

V gene TRBV30 combines with J gene TRBJ1-5, with D possibly being TRBD1 (5 bases). There are 14 residues in the CDR3. V lost 2 bases and J 4 bases, leaving 12 bases between the germline ends. The germline gives CDR1 GTSNPN, CDR2 SVGIG (reference sequence). The DNA of the CDR3 is TGTGCCTGGAGTACTGGGACGGTAAATCAGCCCCAGCATTTT. It yields the protein CAWSTGTVNQPQHF.

The chain has TRBV18 and TRBJ1-4; tentative D call: TRBD1 (5 bases). There are 18 residues in the CDR3. Deletions cut 3 bases from V and 0 bases from J, with 17 bases between. The germline gives CDR1 KGHSH, CDR2 LQKENI. The CDR3 protein is CASSPSTVPRPTNEKLFF. For the CDR3, the DNA is TGTGCCAGCTCACCCTCGACAGTTCCAAGGCCAACTAATGAAAAACTGTTTTTT.

The J gene is TRBJ2-1, the V gene TRBV4-1; D not certain. The V and J ends lost 1 base and 8 bases respectively, with 6 bases between them. In germline, CDR1 is MGHRA, CDR2 YSYEKL. This CDR3 region has 12 residues. The CDR3 DNA sequence: TGCGCCAGCAGCCAAGGGCAAGATGAGCAGTTCTTC. It encodes CASSQGQDEQFF.

This chain connects TRBV9 to TRBJ2-3, with D possibly TRBD2 on 5 matching bases. The ends were cut back, 4 bases at V and 12 bases at J, with 21 bases in the middle. The CDR3 spans 14 residues. CDR1 is SGDLS and CDR2 is YYNGEE in the germline V gene. The CDR3 here is CASSNVREPTKQYF. CDR3 bases: TGTGCCAGCAGCAACGTCCGGGAACCCACAAAACAGTATTTT.

The chain recombines TRBV24-1 with TRBJ1-2, with 8 positions matching TRBD1. The germline gives CDR1 KGHDR, CDR2 SFDVKD. The CDR3 sequence is 14 residues long. J was trimmed by 8 bases and V by 7 bases; bases with no gene match: 11. CDR3 coding DNA: TGTGCCACCAGCGGAGGCCAGGGGGCTGGAGGCTACACCTTC. This gives the protein CATSGGQGAGGYTF.

The CDR3, as DNA: TGCAGTGCTAGTGGGGGGGTAGGTCAGCCCCAGCATTTT. Translated: CSASGGVGQPQHF. The chain is built from TRBV20-1 and TRBJ1-5; tentative D call: TRBD1 (5 bases). The CDR3 is made up of 13 amino acids. Germline assignment: CDR1 DFQATT and CDR2 SNEGSKA (reference sequence). The V end was cut by 3 bases, the J end by 6 bases, with 12 bases between.

The chain is built from TRBV5-8 and TRBJ2-1, with D perhaps TRBD2 (6 bases). Deletions cut 5 bases from V and 4 bases from J, with 7 bases between. This CDR3 region has 12 residues. Germline-derived CDR1 and CDR2 are SGHTS and YDEGEE. CDR3 in DNA: TGTGCCAGCAGGGGGACTTACAATGAGCAGTTCTTC. Its protein is CASRGTYNEQFF.

The chain uses TRBV2 and TRBJ1-5; D unresolved. Germline lookup yields CDR1 SNHLY and CDR2 FYNNEI. This CDR3 has 14 amino acids. Trimming took off 5 bases at V and 3 bases at J, with 11 bases between the two ends. CDR3 in DNA: TGTGCCAGCAGTCTGTTCGAACCCAATCAGCCCCAGCATTTT. Amino acid sequence: CASSLFEPNQPQHF. Looking up the rest from reference TRBV2 and TRBJ1-5 gives the full variable domain: EPEVTQTPSHQVTQMGQEVILRCVPISNHLYFYWYRQILGQKVEFLVSFYNNEISEKSEIFDDQFSVERPDGSNFTLKIRSTKLEDSAMYFCASSLFEPNQPQHFGDGTRLSIL.

The genes are TRBV7-3 and TRBJ2-2, with D possibly being TRBD1 or TRBD2 (5 bases each). The CDR3 has 16 residues. The germline V gene encodes CDR1 SGHTA and CDR2 FQGTGA. V was trimmed by 4 bases and J by 5 bases, leaving 17 bases between them. The CDR3 DNA is TGTGCCAGCAGCTCACAATCGGGGCTAAGAACCGGGGAGCTGTTTTTT. Translated, it gives CASSSQSGLRTGELFF.

Points on this clone: Other DNA sequences of this sample code for an identical CDR3. CDR3 loop: CASSRSYEQYF. The CDR3 DNA reads as TGTGCCAGCAGTCGTAGCTACGAGCAGTACTTC. This chain joins TRBV14 and TRBJ2-7; unclear D gene. The V end lost 6 bases, the J end lost 3 bases, and 6 bases lay between the germline ends. CDR1 is SGHDN and CDR2 is FVKESK in the germline V gene. CDR3 length: 11 amino acids.

This clone was seen a handful of times. This chain links TRBV7-3 with TRBJ1-5; D uncertain. Between the trimmed V and J ends, which lost 5 bases and 1 base, there was a span of 15 bases. Germline assignment: CDR1 SGHTA and CDR2 FQGTGA. The CDR3 length is 16 residues. CDR3 region: CASSPLRTHSNQPQHF. The CDR3 region has the DNA TGTGCCAGCAGCCCCCTAAGGACGCACAGCAATCAGCCCCAGCATTTT.

This clone was observed once. V gene TRBV7-9 combines with J gene TRBJ1-1, with D unclear. From germline, CDR1 is SEHNR and CDR2 FQNEAQ (reference sequence). The length of the CDR3 is 14 residues. Trimming left V 0 bases short and J 3 bases short, with 8 bases between. CDR3 residues: CASSLALSDTEAFF. The CDR3 DNA sequence: TGTGCCAGCAGCTTAGCATTGTCCGACACTGAAGCTTTCTTT.

The CDR3 loop is CASSPLGLAGDFQETQYF. The DNA of the CDR3 is TGTGCCAGCAGCCCTCTAGGACTAGCGGGGGACTTCCAAGAGACCCAGTACTTC. V usage is TRBV7-6 and J usage is TRBJ2-5, with 13 bases identical to TRBD2. J was trimmed by 1 base and V by 5 bases; bases with no gene match: 10. Germline V CDR1 and CDR2: SGHVS, FNYEAQ. The length of the CDR3 is 18 residues.

The J gene is TRBJ1-2, the V gene TRBV19; D is ambiguous. The CDR3 is made up of 14 amino acids. V lost 6 bases, J lost 2 bases, and 13 bases lay in between. CDR1 and CDR2 from the germline V gene are LNHDA and SQIVND (reference sequence). CDR3 in DNA: TGTGCCAGTAGACTCTCTCCGGGGAACTATGGCTACACCTTC. It codes for CASRLSPGNYGYTF.

The rearrangement uses TRBV5-1 and TRBJ2-3; 7 positions match TRBD2. V shed 2 bases, J shed 0 bases, and the junction held 0 bases outside the gene matches. The CDR3 contains 14 residues. CDR1 and CDR2 from the germline V gene are SGHRS and YFSETQ. The CDR3 sequence: CASSLAGSTDTQYF. The CDR3, as DNA: TGCGCCAGCAGCTTAGCGGGGAGCACAGATACGCAGTATTTT.

The chain links TRBV2 to TRBJ2-2; D gene ambiguous. This CDR3 spans 12 amino acids. V lost 5 bases to trimming and J lost 7 bases, with 8 bases between them. The germline V gene has CDR1 SNHLY and CDR2 FYNNEI. The CDR3 sequence: CASSLGIGELFF. CDR3 DNA sequence: TGTGCCAGCAGTCTAGGGATCGGGGAGCTGTTTTTT.

The V call is TRBV11-2, the J call TRBJ2-3; tentatively, D is TRBD1 (5 bases). Germline V lookup: CDR1 SGHAT, CDR2 FQNNGV. The ends were cut back, 0 bases at V and 6 bases at J, with 10 bases in the middle. This CDR3 contains 14 residues. As DNA, the CDR3 is TGTGCCAGCAGCTTAGATCGGACAACGGATACGCAGTATTTT. Protein: CASSLDRTTDTQYF.

The chain joins TRBV5-6 to TRBJ2-7; D possibly matches TRBD1 or TRBD2 (5 bases each). V was shortened by 6 bases and J by 0 bases, with 19 bases between the two germline ends. The length of the CDR3 is 16 residues. Germline-derived CDR1 and CDR2 are SGHDT and YYEEEE. The CDR3 region is CASTYFLKGSSYEQYF. The CDR3 nucleotides read TGTGCCAGCACCTACTTCTTGAAGGGGAGCTCCTACGAGCAGTACTTC.

V gene TRBV12-3 or TRBV12-4 combines with J gene TRBJ2-3; no definite D call. V was trimmed by 0 bases and J by 3 bases, leaving 4 bases between them. The CDR3 runs to 13 residues. This chain's CDR3 is CASSLARTDTQYF. The CDR3, as DNA: TGTGCCAGCAGTTTAGCTCGGACAGATACGCAGTATTTT.

This clone has only a few counts. The chain employs TRBV4-2 and TRBJ2-6; D possibly matches TRBD1 or TRBD2 (5 bases each). This CDR3 contains 13 residues. Trimming left V 8 bases short and J 6 bases short, with 11 bases between. Germline values: CDR1 LGHNA, CDR2 YNFKEQ. DNA of the CDR3: TGTGCCAGCGGGGGATTACTGGCCAACGTCCTGACTTTC. It translates to CASGGLLANVLTF.

The V call is TRBV7-9, the J call TRBJ2-1; 11 positions match TRBD2. The V segment lost 6 bases and the J segment 9 bases; nucleotides outside the gene matches: 10. Germline CDR1 and CDR2: SEHNR and FQNEAQ (reference sequence). The CDR3 runs 15 residues. The CDR3 DNA reads TGTGCCAGCAGTCGTAGCGGGGGGGCCGGTCTTGAGCAGTTCTTC. It specifies CASSRSGGAGLEQFF.

The rearrangement uses TRBV28 and TRBJ2-3; TRBD1 is a possible D gene (5 bases). The CDR3 is 15 residues long. Deletions cut 6 bases from V and 1 base from J, with 14 bases between. Germline values: CDR1 MDHEN, CDR2 SYDVKM. In DNA, the CDR3 is TGTGCCAGCAGGTCTTACAGGATCCGCACAGATACGCAGTATTTT. It is translated as CASRSYRIRTDTQYF.

The rearrangement links TRBV30 to TRBJ2-1, with TRBD1 identical over 8 bases. Per germline, CDR1 GTSNPN and CDR2 SVGIG (reference sequence). V was clipped by 2 bases and J by 7 bases; unmatched bases: 7. The CDR3 sequence is 14 residues long. CDR3 nucleotide sequence: TGTGCCTGGAGTCCGAACAGGGGGTGGAATGAGCAGTTCTTC. Translating gives CAWSPNRGWNEQFF.

This chain links TRBV27 with TRBJ2-2; 11 positions agree with TRBD2. This CDR3 is 15 amino acids long. J was trimmed by 5 bases and V by 1 base; bases with no gene match: 0. Germline V gives CDR1 MNHEY, CDR2 SMNVEV (reference sequence). The CDR3 region is CASSLLAGGTGELFF. Here the CDR3 DNA reads TGTGCCAGCAGTTTATTAGCGGGGGGGACCGGGGAGCTGTTTTTT.

V usage is TRBV6-5 and J usage is TRBJ1-1, with unresolved D. Germline V gene data show CDR1 as MNHEY and CDR2 as SVGAGI. CDR3 size: 14 residues. Deletions cut 4 bases from V and 1 base from J, with 10 bases between. The CDR3: CASSSRTGNTEAFF. The CDR3 DNA is TGTGCCAGCAGTTCTCGGACGGGGAACACTGAAGCTTTCTTT.

A remark on this clone: This may be a read error, as it is one base from a much larger clone. The rearrangement joins TRBV7-3 to TRBJ2-2; D is possibly TRBD1 or TRBD2 (5 bases each). The V and J ends lost 2 bases and 4 bases respectively, with 5 bases between them. This CDR3 is 13 amino acids long. Germline V CDR1 and CDR2: SGHTA, FQGTGA. DNA of the CDR3: TGTGCCAGCAGCTTAGGGGGCACCGGGGAGCTGTTTTTT. It yields the protein CASSLGGTGELFF. The full variable domain, in which reference TRBV7-3 and TRBJ2-2 provide the parts outside the CDR3, is GAGVSQTPSNKVTEKGKYVELRCDPISGHTALYWYRQSLGQGPEFLIYFQGTGAADDSGLPNDRFFAVRPEGSVSTLKIQRTERGDSAVYLCASSLGGTGELFFGEGSRLTVL.

The gene calls are TRBV27 and TRBJ1-5, with 11 bases fitting TRBD1. The J segment lost 10 bases and the V segment lost 0 bases, leaving 5 bases of the junction unmatched. CDR1 is MNHEY, CDR2 SMNVEV, per germline (reference sequence). The CDR3 runs 15 residues. The CDR3 nucleotides read TGTGCCAGCAGTTTATCGGCGGGACAGGGGGGTCCCCAGCATTTT. It codes for CASSLSAGQGGPQHF.

V and J are TRBV7-9 and TRBJ2-7, with D uncertain. Per germline, CDR1 SEHNR and CDR2 FQNEAQ (reference sequence). V was clipped by 1 base and J by 2 bases, with 9 bases between them. CDR3 length: 14 residues. CDR3 in amino acids: CASSLVGRTYEQYF. CDR3 nucleotides: TGTGCCAGCAGCTTAGTTGGCAGGACCTACGAGCAGTACTTC.